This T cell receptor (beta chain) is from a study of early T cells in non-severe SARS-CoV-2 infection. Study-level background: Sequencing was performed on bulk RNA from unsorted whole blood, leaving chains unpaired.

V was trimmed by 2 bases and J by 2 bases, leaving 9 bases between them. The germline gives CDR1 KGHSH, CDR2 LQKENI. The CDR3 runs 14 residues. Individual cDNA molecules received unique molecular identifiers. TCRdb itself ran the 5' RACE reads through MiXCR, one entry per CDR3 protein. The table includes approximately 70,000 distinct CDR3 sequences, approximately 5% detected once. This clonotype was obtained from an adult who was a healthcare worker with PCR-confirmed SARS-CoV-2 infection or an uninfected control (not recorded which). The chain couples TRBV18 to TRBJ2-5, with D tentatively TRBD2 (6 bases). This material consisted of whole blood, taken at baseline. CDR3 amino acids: CASSPSGTQETQYF. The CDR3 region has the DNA TGTGCCAGCTCACCATCAGGGACTCAAGAGACCCAGTACTTC.